Shown below are 5 T cell receptor beta chains from a single sample sequenced in a study of human T cells and chemical hapten exposure. Time point of the sample: patch test 3, about 24 weeks after DPC sensitization. The sample's treatment: therapeutic diphenylcyclopropenone sensitization with weekly scalp DPC. In TCRdb, the RACE reads were re-called with MiXCR into one record per CDR3 protein. The data hold more than 95,000 distinct CDR3 sequences, with around 25% observed a single time. This sample comprised whole blood, obtained in connection with sensitization to the hapten diphenylcyclopropenone (DPC). Source of these receptors: a man in his forties with alopecia areata. Some clones in this sample may be carry-over from other donors' samples.

This chain connects TRBV12-3 or TRBV12-4 to TRBJ1-3; D not resolved. V was pared by 5 bases and J by 4 bases, with 6 bases between. The CDR3 spans 12 residues. CDR3 in amino acids: CASSRGGNTIYF. The CDR3 DNA follows: TGTGCCAGCAGTCGCGGGGGAAACACCATATATTTT.

This clonotype was seen a handful of times. The chain carries TRBV27 and TRBJ2-7; D uncertain. V was shortened by 4 bases and J by 0 bases, with 13 bases between the two germline ends. The CDR3 sequence is 15 residues long. Germline V CDR1 and CDR2: MNHEY, SMNVEV (reference sequence). The CDR3 region is CASSSRAGSSYEQYF. The CDR3 nucleotides are TGTGCCAGCAGTTCCCGGGCCGGAAGCTCCTACGAGCAGTACTTC.

This clonotype was seen a handful of times. The chain combines TRBV12-3 or TRBV12-4 with TRBJ2-5; TRBD2 matches at 9 bases. CDR3 size: 16 residues. V dropped 6 bases and J dropped 0; count of bases not matched to a gene: 8. CDR3 residues: CASSSSGTADQETQYF. CDR3 nucleotide sequence: TGTGCCAGCAGCTCTAGCGGGACAGCCGACCAAGAGACCCAGTACTTC.

The rearrangement joins TRBV6-2 or TRBV6-3 to TRBJ2-3; no definite D call. Per the germline V gene, CDR1 is MNHEY and CDR2 is SVGEGT. Trimming shortened V by 2 bases and J by 5 bases, and 5 bases separated the two germline ends. CDR3 length: 12 residues. The CDR3 DNA reads as TGTGCCAGCAGTTACCGACGAGATACGCAGTATTTT. Translating gives CASSYRRDTQYF.

The J gene is TRBJ1-2, the V gene TRBV5-5; the D gene is possibly TRBD1 (6 bases). V was cut by 0 bases and J by 8 bases, with 11 bases left in between. This CDR3 has 13 residues. CDR1 is SGHKS, CDR2 YYEKEE, per germline (reference sequence). The CDR3 protein is CASSLVRGGGYTF. CDR3 DNA sequence: TGTGCCAGCAGCTTGGTCAGGGGTGGAGGCTACACCTTC. Supplemented by reference TRBV5-5 and TRBJ1-2, the full variable domain reads DAGVTQSPTHLIKTRGQQVTLRCSPISGHKSVSWYQQVLGQGPQFIFQYYEKEERGRGNFPDRFSARQFPNYSSELNVNALLLGDSALYLCASSLVRGGGYTFGSGTRLTVV.